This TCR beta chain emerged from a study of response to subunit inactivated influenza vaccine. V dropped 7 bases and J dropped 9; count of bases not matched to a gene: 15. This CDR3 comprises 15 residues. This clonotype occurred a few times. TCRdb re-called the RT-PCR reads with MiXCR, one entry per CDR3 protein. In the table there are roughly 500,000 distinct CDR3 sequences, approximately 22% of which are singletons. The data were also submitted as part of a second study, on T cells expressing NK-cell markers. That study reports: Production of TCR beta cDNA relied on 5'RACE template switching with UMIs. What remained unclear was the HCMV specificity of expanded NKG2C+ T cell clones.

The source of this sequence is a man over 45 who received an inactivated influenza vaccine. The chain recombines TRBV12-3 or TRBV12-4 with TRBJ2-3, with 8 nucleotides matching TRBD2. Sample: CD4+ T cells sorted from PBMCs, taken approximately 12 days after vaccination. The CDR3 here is CASTRSGGPRGTQYF. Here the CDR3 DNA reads TGTGCCAGCACCAGAAGCGGGGGACCCCGGGGCACGCAGTATTTT.